What follows is one T cell receptor (beta chain) and its context. The data were obtained in a study of chemoradiotherapy in HPV16-positive cancers. Repeated repertoire sampling spanned the course of chemoradiotherapy. TCRdb's copy holds only in-frame clones and misses some; the assay was immunoSEQ multiplex PCR. The sample lists about 17,000 clones, 90% occurring once. This sample comprised blood, obtained from a patient who underwent chemoradiotherapy. This sequence originates from a human donor with HPV-associated anogenital cancer.

The DNA for the CDR3 is TGCAGTGCTAGAGACAGGGTTACGCAGTATTTT. Translating gives CSARDRVTQYF. The gene calls are TRBV20-1 and TRBJ2-3, with TRBD1 as a possible D gene (5 bases). This CDR3 contains 11 residues. The germline V gene encodes CDR1 DFQATT and CDR2 SNEGSKA (reference sequence). Trimming shortened V by 0 bases and J by 8 bases, and 6 bases separated the two germline ends.